Shown below are 26 T cell receptor beta chains from a single sample sequenced in a study of cytomegalovirus exposure and HLA in healthy donors (dated by TCRdb to the late 2010s). Libraries were constructed by the immunoSEQ multiplex PCR assay. For the multiplex PCR, a mixture combining 60 forward primers for TCR Vbeta segments and 13 reverse primers for TCR Jbeta segments was used. TCRdb carries this immuneACCESS record with in-frame sequences only. Its versions omit some clonotypes, under half of them owing to an unresolved V gene in the studies checked, with the rest unexplained. The sample has over 60,000 clones on record. 7.5% to 8% of the sample is in the top ten clones. Material for sequencing was PBMCs. These receptors were obtained from a female donor in good health and CMV-seropositive.

The chain links TRBV15 to TRBJ2-5; D is possibly TRBD1 (6 bases). Germline lookup yields CDR1 LNHNV and CDR2 YYDKDF (reference sequence). This CDR3 comprises 15 residues. Trimming cost V 2 bases and J 2 bases, with 12 bases left between them. The CDR3 DNA reads as TGTGCCACCAGCAGATCCTGGACAGATCAAGAGACCCAGTACTTC. Translated: CATSRSWTDQETQYF.

The genes are TRBV4-2 and TRBJ2-1; D is possibly TRBD2 (6 bases). Germline CDR1 is LGHNA and CDR2 is YNFKEQ. Trimming pared 4 bases from V and 8 bases from J, leaving 12 bases between. CDR3 length equals 13 residues. CDR3 residues: CASSPRRADEQFF. CDR3 bases: TGTGCCAGCAGCCCCAGGAGGGCCGATGAGCAGTTCTTC.

This CDR3 is CASSGHQRGNTIYF. In DNA, the CDR3 is TGTGCCAGCAGTGGTCACCAGCGGGGAAACACCATATATTTT. The J gene is TRBJ1-3, the V gene TRBV9; D uncertain. The length of the CDR3 is 14 residues. The V and J ends lost 5 bases and 4 bases respectively, with 13 bases between them. CDR1 and CDR2 from the germline V gene are SGDLS and YYNGEE.

The chain is built from TRBV29-1 and TRBJ2-2; the D gene is possibly TRBD2 (5 bases). The CDR3 consists of 14 residues. Trimming removed 7 bases at V and 1 base at J, with 13 bases between. Germline values: CDR1 SQVTM, CDR2 ANQGSEA. The CDR3 spells CSARAGRNTGELFF. The CDR3 bases are TGCAGCGCTCGGGCGGGCAGGAACACCGGGGAGCTGTTTTTT.

This chain links TRBV30 with TRBJ1-6; no clear D gene. This CDR3 spans 13 amino acids. Trimming took 4 bases from V and 7 from J, leaving 11 bases between them. Germline lookup yields CDR1 GTSNPN and CDR2 SVGIG (reference sequence). The CDR3 DNA reads as TGTGCCTGGAATCAGATACTAAATTCACCCCTCCACTTT. Translating it yields CAWNQILNSPLHF.

The chain recombines TRBV9 with TRBJ1-1; maybe TRBD1 (6 bases). The CDR3 length is 14 residues. CDR1 and CDR2 from the germline V gene are SGDLS and YYNGEE. The V end was cut by 0 bases, the J end by 1 base, with 7 bases between. The CDR3 DNA is TGTGCCAGCAGCGTAGCGACAGGGAACACTGAAGCTTTCTTT. Its protein is CASSVATGNTEAFF. The variable domain in full, with the rest retrieved from reference TRBV9 and TRBJ1-1, is DSGVTQTPKHLITATGQRVTLRCSPRSGDLSVYWYQQSLDQGLQFLIQYYNGEERAKGNILERFSAQQFPDLHSELNLSSLELGDSALYFCASSVATGNTEAFFGQGTRLTVV.

The V and J genes are TRBV7-2 and TRBJ1-5; D gene ambiguous. Trimming removed 5 bases from V and 2 bases from J, with 10 bases in between. Germline assignment: CDR1 SGHTA and CDR2 FQGNSA. The length of the CDR3 is 14 residues. CDR3 loop: CASSVRLGNQPQHF. In DNA form, the CDR3 reads TGTGCCAGCAGCGTCCGACTGGGCAATCAGCCCCAGCATTTT.

V gene TRBV11-2 combines with J gene TRBJ1-5; possibly TRBD1 for D (5 bases). The CDR3 is made up of 14 amino acids. V lost 5 bases and J lost 9, with 17 bases in between. Germline V gene sequence: CDR1 SGHAT, CDR2 FQNNGV. CDR3 protein: CASSPNTGNTPQHF. The CDR3 DNA sequence: TGTGCCAGCAGCCCCAACACAGGCAATACGCCCCAGCATTTT. The full variable domain, completed using reference TRBV11-2 and TRBJ1-5, is EAGVAQSPRYKIIEKRQSVAFWCNPISGHATLYWYQQILGQGPKLLIQFQNNGVVDDSQLPKDRFSAERLKGVDSTLKIQPAKLEDSAVYLCASSPNTGNTPQHFGDGTRLSIL.

This sequence joins TRBV18 and TRBJ1-2; 7 bases align to TRBD1. CDR3 length: 12 amino acids. Germline values: CDR1 KGHSH, CDR2 LQKENI. J was trimmed by 6 bases and V by 6 bases; bases with no gene match: 4. The CDR3 nucleotides are TGTGCCAGCTCCCCCAGGGGGGATGGCTACACCTTC. It encodes CASSPRGDGYTF.

V is TRBV6-5 and J is TRBJ2-7, with 7 bases that match TRBD1. CDR1 is MNHEY and CDR2 is SVGAGI in the germline V gene. J lost 3 bases, V lost 6 bases, and 11 bases had no gene match. There are 15 residues in the CDR3. The CDR3 reads CASRGVGTADYEQYF. The CDR3 DNA reads as TGTGCCAGCAGAGGGGTGGGGACAGCGGACTACGAGCAGTACTTC.

The rearrangement links TRBV15 to TRBJ2-1; TRBD2 agrees at 14 bases. Germline loops: CDR1 LNHNV, CDR2 YYDKDF (reference sequence). The CDR3 covers 19 residues. J lost 10 bases, V lost 0 bases, and 14 bases had no gene match. The CDR3 region has the DNA TGTGCCACCAGCAGAGATACAGGGGTAGGACTAGCGGGAGGTAGGGAGCAGTTCTTC. It translates to CATSRDTGVGLAGGREQFF.

The CDR3 sequence is CAWGGQSRSQPQHF. In nucleotides, the CDR3 is TGTGCCTGGGGGGGACAGAGTAGAAGTCAGCCCCAGCATTTT. The gene calls are TRBV30 and TRBJ1-5, with 7 nucleotides matching TRBD1. V lost 5 bases to trimming and J lost 6 bases; unmatched junction nucleotides: 10. Per the germline V gene, CDR1 is GTSNPN and CDR2 is SVGIG (reference sequence). The CDR3 consists of 14 residues.

The J gene is TRBJ1-2, the V gene TRBV5-6, with no clear D. The CDR3 has 14 amino acids. The V gene lost 2 bases and the J gene lost 4 bases, with 12 bases spanning the gap. CDR1 is SGHDT and CDR2 is YYEEEE in the germline V gene. The CDR3 DNA reads TGTGCCAGCAGCTTTATTGGAGGGATCTATGGCTACACCTTC. This codes for CASSFIGGIYGYTF. Combining the CDR3 with reference TRBV5-6 and TRBJ1-2 gives the whole variable domain DAGVTQSPTHLIKTRGQQVTLRCSPKSGHDTVSWYQQALGQGPQFIFQYYEEEERQRGNFPDRFSGHQFPNYSSELNVNALLLGDSALYLCASSFIGGIYGYTFGSGTRLTVV.

Measured by frequency, this clone is medium-sized. The rearrangement joins TRBV7-9 to TRBJ2-7; TRBD2 aligns across 7 bases. This CDR3 spans 14 amino acids. Per the germline V gene, CDR1 is SEHNR and CDR2 is FQNEAQ (reference sequence). V lost 5 bases, J lost 2 bases, and 6 bases stayed unmatched. CDR3 in amino acids: CASSERLAAYEQYF. The CDR3 DNA reads as TGTGCCAGCAGCGAGAGGCTAGCGGCCTACGAGCAGTACTTC.

The rearrangement joins TRBV19 to TRBJ1-2; 8 positions match TRBD1. Trimming removed 5 bases from V and 4 bases from J; junction bases left unmatched: 9. CDR3 length: 15 amino acids. Germline CDR1 reads LNHDA; CDR2 reads SQIVND (reference sequence). Written as DNA, the CDR3 is TGTGCCAGTAGTCAGCTGACAGGGGCCCCCTATGGCTACACCTTC. Its protein product is CASSQLTGAPYGYTF.

CDR3: CASTQGRGNTDPQHF. CDR3 nucleotides: TGTGCCAGCACCCAAGGGAGGGGGAATACCGACCCCCAGCATTTT. This sequence joins TRBV6-6 and TRBJ1-5; D is perhaps TRBD1 (6 bases). Germline assignment: CDR1 MNHNY and CDR2 SVGAGI (reference sequence). The V end was cut by 7 bases, the J end by 10 bases, with 23 bases between. The CDR3 is made up of 15 amino acids.

The chain recombines TRBV11-2 with TRBJ2-7, with D possibly TRBD1 on 6 matching bases. This CDR3 has 15 amino acids. The V gene's germline CDR1 is SGHAT and CDR2 FQNNGV. V was clipped by 2 bases and J by 4 bases, with 15 bases between them. In DNA, the CDR3 is TGTGCCAGCAGCTTAAAACCAGGGGAACGTTACGAGCAGTACTTC. This encodes CASSLKPGERYEQYF.

This sequence joins TRBV27 and TRBJ2-2; 12 bases fit TRBD2. Germline CDR1 reads MNHEY; CDR2 reads SMNVEV (reference sequence). The CDR3 is 18 residues long. The ends lost 5 bases at V and 4 bases at J; junction bases unmatched: 11. The CDR3, as DNA: TGTGCCAGCAGTATAAACCCACGACTAGCGGGAGCCACCGGGGAGCTGTTTTTT. Translated, it gives CASSINPRLAGATGELFF.

V and J are TRBV30 and TRBJ1-5, with unresolved D. CDR3 size: 12 residues. Trimming took 3 bases from V and 4 from J, leaving 7 bases between them. The germline V gene has CDR1 GTSNPN and CDR2 SVGIG (reference sequence). CDR3 region: CAWSEQNQPQHF. The DNA for the CDR3 is TGTGCCTGGAGCGAACAGAATCAGCCCCAGCATTTT.

J is TRBJ2-5 and V is TRBV11-2; D is uncertain. The V end was cut by 0 bases, the J end by 2 bases, with 10 bases between. The germline gives CDR1 SGHAT, CDR2 FQNNGV. The CDR3 runs to 15 residues. CDR3 sequence reads: CASSLDIAIQETQYF. The CDR3 nucleotides are TGTGCCAGCAGCTTAGATATAGCAATTCAAGAGACCCAGTACTTC. Full variable domain (remainder filled in from reference TRBV11-2 and TRBJ2-5): EAGVAQSPRYKIIEKRQSVAFWCNPISGHATLYWYQQILGQGPKLLIQFQNNGVVDDSQLPKDRFSAERLKGVDSTLKIQPAKLEDSAVYLCASSLDIAIQETQYFGPGTRLLVL.

The V and J genes are TRBV9 and TRBJ2-5; D may be TRBD2 (7 bases). This CDR3 is built from 14 residues. V lost 4 bases and J 5 bases, leaving 15 bases between the germline ends. Germline values: CDR1 SGDLS, CDR2 YYNGEE. The CDR3 region has the DNA TGTGCCAGCAGCCAAACACAGGGAGGGGAGACCCAGTACTTC. Encoded protein: CASSQTQGGETQYF.

V is TRBV6-6 and J is TRBJ2-2; 11 positions match TRBD2. V lost 5 bases and J lost 4; bases outside the gene matches: 3. This CDR3 spans 15 amino acids. Germline V gives CDR1 MNHNY, CDR2 SVGAGI (reference sequence). CDR3 coding DNA: TGTGCCAGCAGTAAAACTAGCGGGGGCACCGGGGAGCTGTTTTTT. Its translation: CASSKTSGGTGELFF.

V usage is TRBV6-6 and J usage is TRBJ1-1, with TRBD1 matching 7 bases. The V gene end was trimmed by 6 bases and the J gene end by 1 base; junction bases not matched to a gene: 8. CDR3 length equals 15 residues. Germline V gene lookup returns CDR1 MNHNY and CDR2 SVGAGI (reference sequence). The chain's CDR3 is CASSWTGSSNTEAFF. DNA for the CDR3: TGTGCCAGCAGCTGGACAGGTTCCTCGAACACTGAAGCTTTCTTT.

V and J are TRBV30 and TRBJ2-3; 10 positions match TRBD2. CDR3 length: 13 amino acids. V lost 8 bases and J lost 0; bases outside the gene matches: 2. In germline, CDR1 is GTSNPN, CDR2 SVGIG (reference sequence). CDR3 nucleotide sequence: TGTGCCGTAGCGGGGGGCAGCACAGATACGCAGTATTTT. As protein: CAVAGGSTDTQYF.

The genes are TRBV25-1 and TRBJ1-2; TRBD1 might be the D (6 bases). CDR1 MGHDK and CDR2 SYGVNS come from the germline V gene. The CDR3 is made up of 14 amino acids. Trimming pared 3 bases from V and 4 bases from J, leaving 12 bases between. The CDR3 DNA reads TGTGCCAGCAGTGATTTTGGACAGTCCTATGGCTACACCTTC. Translating it yields CASSDFGQSYGYTF.

This chain joins TRBV30 and TRBJ2-1; D may be TRBD2 (5 bases). CDR3 length equals 19 residues. Deletions cut 3 bases from V and 1 base from J, with 25 bases between. CDR1 GTSNPN and CDR2 SVGIG come from the germline V gene (reference sequence). The CDR3 DNA is TGTGCCTGGAGCCCTTTTCTCAATTTACAGCGGTCTTCCTACAATGAGCAGTTCTTC. It codes for CAWSPFLNLQRSSYNEQFF.